Sequencing of this T cell receptor beta chain was carried out in a study of shared clonotypes between healthy human individuals (dated by TCRdb to about 2020). Study-level background: The cohort included three men and a couple of women between 18 and 49 years of age. Per donor, three plates each were used for CD4 naive and CD4 memory, two for CD8 naive, and one for CD8 memory. Blood TCR repertoires of a handful of healthy adults were deeply sequenced to estimate repertoire size and the extent of clonotype sharing between individuals. Libraries were prepared and TCR repertoires were sequenced by different laboratories using diverse techniques, in order to increase sequencing depth and limit assay-specific biases. Between about 0.94 and 8.9 billion PBMCs per donor were obtained by leukapheresis.

TCR CDR3 regions were amplified from genomic DNA by multiplex PCR using the deep immunoSEQ assay. For each cell subset, the extracted genomic DNA was distributed evenly across all wells of several immunoSEQ 96-well plates, and each plate served as one replicate. For sorted subsets, approximately 210 ng of genomic DNA, equivalent to roughly 33,000 T cell genomes, went into each replicate PCR. Purified libraries were measured with a Qubit 3.0 fluorometer, size-checked on a Bioanalyzer 2100, and measured again with the KAPA Library Quantification kit. Every immunoSEQ 96-well plate was sequenced on a separate single-read 150-cycle Illumina NextSeq 550 flow cell. Under the source paper's analysis protocol: Because the immunoSEQ output held only junctional sequences and lacked quality scores, the filtering could not match the filtering applied to full-length reads. Sequences were annotated with PyIR, a Python wrapper for IgBLAST v1.9, and V/J genes and CDR3 were assigned using IMGT germline references. Reads with weak V/J assignments (E-value above 1e-6), missing CDR3, stop codons, out-of-frame junctions, or ambiguous translated residues were removed. V3J clonotypes were defined by identical inferred V gene, J gene, and CDR3 amino acid sequence. The percentage overlap between two repertoires was calculated by dividing the number of shared unique clonotypes by the size of the smaller repertoire. Richness of each repertoire was evaluated using RTK rarefaction, the Chao1 estimator, and Recon v2.1 estimates of unobserved clonotypes. For all TCRbeta clonotypes obtained by the gDNA method from several donors, generation probabilities were computed with OLGA. TCRdb retrieved this table from immuneACCESS and kept in-frame rearrangements only. Not all clones are present; in checked studies, unresolved V genes account for under half, and no reason is known for the remainder. V, J and clone size reflect that table, while D and trimming were determined from the DNA. This sample has roughly 1.4 million clones in its table, and approximately 98.5% of those were observed once. The biggest ten clones account for 0.36% of the sample.

The donors were healthy, HIV-negative adults who had no recently reported acute infections or vaccinations. Only Caucasian adults living in Nashville, Tennessee, USA were represented among the donors. CD4+ T cells were enriched by magnetic negative selection; naive cells were then positively selected on CD45RA, and the negative fraction formed the memory subset. Blood was obtained by leukapheresis, after which PBMCs were separated by Ficoll-Histopaque density gradient centrifugation and cryopreserved in liquid nitrogen vapor phase. Purity and quantity of every magnetically sorted T cell population were checked by analytical flow cytometry. Genomic DNA was isolated from every sorted fraction and measured by UV absorbance on a Nanodrop 2000c. Summary of the overall study and its limitations: When several donors were compared, the shared fraction of clonotypes was around 5.1% for naive CD4, approximately 3.5% for naive CD8, 2.3% for memory CD4, and less than 0.45% for memory CD8. Because the study included a small number of donors, the genetic and exposure-history diversity represented was limited. Sampling was restricted to blood, and TCR repertoires in tissue are likely to differ from TCR repertoires in blood. Pairwise subsampling led to the expectation that sequencing depth would affect the degree of clonotype sharing among donors. Incomplete sequencing was indicated by rarefaction of sorted-subset datasets, despite the large sequencing depth. Naive subsets generally had larger estimated clonotype richness than memory subsets. Compared with non-shared clonotypes, clonotypes shared by all four sorted-subset donors had higher generation probabilities.

Details on this clone: No antigen is known for it. No quality values exist for individual bases; no much larger clone is one base distant.

Sequencing was carried out using naive CD4+ T cells sorted from blood. What the cell subset or site label conveys for this sample: CD45RA+ positively selected. The clonotype originates from a man aged 25 to 45 in good health.

The DNA sequence is given as TGCGCCAGCAACCCTCTCTGGGGGGACGAGCAGTACTTC. Translated, it reads CASNPLWGDEQYF. The chain uses TRBV5-1 and TRBJ2-7; the best D guess is TRBD2, with 6 bases matching. Reading the germline V gene gives CDR1 SGHRS and CDR2 YFSETQ. The CDR3 measures 13 amino acids from cysteine to phenylalanine. Of the read, only the CDR3 DNA is kept; its 39 bases are in frame from base 1. At the junction V is shortened by 6 bases and J by 5 bases, with 15 bases in between.